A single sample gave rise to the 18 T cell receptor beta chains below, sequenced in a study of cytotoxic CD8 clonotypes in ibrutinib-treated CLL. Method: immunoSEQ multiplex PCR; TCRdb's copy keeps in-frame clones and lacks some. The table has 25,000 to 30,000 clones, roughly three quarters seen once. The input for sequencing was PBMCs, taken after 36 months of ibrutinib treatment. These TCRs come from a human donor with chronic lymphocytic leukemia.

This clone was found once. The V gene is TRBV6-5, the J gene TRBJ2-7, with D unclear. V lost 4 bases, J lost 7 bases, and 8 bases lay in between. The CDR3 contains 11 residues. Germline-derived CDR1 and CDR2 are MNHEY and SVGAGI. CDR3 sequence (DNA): TGTGCCAGCAGTTCCCCCCGGGAGCAGTACTTC. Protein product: CASSSPREQYF.

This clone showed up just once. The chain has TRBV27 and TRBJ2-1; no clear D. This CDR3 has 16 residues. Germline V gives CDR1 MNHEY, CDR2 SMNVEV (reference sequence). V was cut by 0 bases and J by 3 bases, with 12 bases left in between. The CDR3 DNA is TGTGCCAGCAGTTTATCAAACGGCCTCGGCTACAATGAGCAGTTCTTC. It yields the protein CASSLSNGLGYNEQFF.

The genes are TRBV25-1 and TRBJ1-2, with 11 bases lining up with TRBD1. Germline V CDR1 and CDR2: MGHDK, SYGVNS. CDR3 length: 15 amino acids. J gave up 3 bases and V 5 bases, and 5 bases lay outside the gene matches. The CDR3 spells CASSSDRGRYYGYTF. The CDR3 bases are TGTGCCAGCAGTTCGGACAGGGGGCGATACTATGGCTACACCTTC.

The CDR3 protein is CASSSGVSYEQYF. The CDR3 coding sequence is TGTGCCAGCAGCTCCGGGGTCTCCTACGAGCAGTACTTC. V gene TRBV5-5 combines with J gene TRBJ2-7; D is perhaps TRBD2 (5 bases). The germline gives CDR1 SGHKS, CDR2 YYEKEE (reference sequence). The length of the CDR3 is 13 residues. V was shortened by 3 bases and J by 0 bases, with 7 bases between the two germline ends.

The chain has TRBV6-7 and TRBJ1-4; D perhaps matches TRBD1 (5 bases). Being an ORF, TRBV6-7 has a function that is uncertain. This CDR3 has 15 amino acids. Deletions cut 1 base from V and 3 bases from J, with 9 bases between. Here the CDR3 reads CASSYWGRSNEKLFF. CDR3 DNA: TGTGCCAGCAGTTACTGGGGCAGATCTAATGAAAAACTGTTTTTT.

CDR3 protein: CAWTPNPVNTEAFF. The CDR3 region has the DNA TGTGCCTGGACCCCTAACCCAGTGAACACTGAAGCTTTCTTT. The J gene is TRBJ1-1, the V gene TRBV30; D not resolved. The germline CDR1 and CDR2 sequences are GTSNPN and SVGIG (reference sequence). This CDR3 contains 14 residues. The V end lost 4 bases, the J end lost 0 bases, and 12 bases lay between the germline ends.

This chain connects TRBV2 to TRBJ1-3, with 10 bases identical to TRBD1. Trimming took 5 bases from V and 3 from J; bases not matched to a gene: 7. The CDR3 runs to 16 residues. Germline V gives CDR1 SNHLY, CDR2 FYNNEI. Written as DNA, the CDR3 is TGTGCCAGCAGTCCTAGACAGGGGGCGCGTGGAAACACCATATATTTT. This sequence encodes CASSPRQGARGNTIYF.

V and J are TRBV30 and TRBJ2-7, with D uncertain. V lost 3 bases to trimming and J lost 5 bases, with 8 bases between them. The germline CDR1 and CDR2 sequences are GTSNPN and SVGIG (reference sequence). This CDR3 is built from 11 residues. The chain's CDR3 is CAWSPENEQYF. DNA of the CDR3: TGTGCCTGGAGCCCGGAGAACGAGCAGTACTTC.

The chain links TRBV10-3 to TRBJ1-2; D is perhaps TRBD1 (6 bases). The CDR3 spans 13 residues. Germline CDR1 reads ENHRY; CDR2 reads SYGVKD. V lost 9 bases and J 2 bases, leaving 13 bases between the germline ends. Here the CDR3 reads CAIQLQGNYGYTF. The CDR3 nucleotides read TGTGCCATTCAACTGCAGGGGAACTATGGCTACACCTTC.

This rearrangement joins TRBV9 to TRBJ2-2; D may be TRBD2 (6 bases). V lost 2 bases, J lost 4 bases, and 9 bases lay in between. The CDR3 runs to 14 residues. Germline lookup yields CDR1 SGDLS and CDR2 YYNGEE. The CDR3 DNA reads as TGTGCCAGCAGCGTGGAGGGGCGCACCGGGGAGCTGTTTTTT. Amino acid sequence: CASSVEGRTGELFF.

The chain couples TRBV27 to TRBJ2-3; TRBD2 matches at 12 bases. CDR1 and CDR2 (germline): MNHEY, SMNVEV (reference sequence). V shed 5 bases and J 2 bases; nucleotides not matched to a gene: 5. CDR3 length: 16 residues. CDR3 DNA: TGTGCCAGCAGTGCCCTAGCGGGGGGGAACACAGATACGCAGTATTTT. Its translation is CASSALAGGNTDTQYF.

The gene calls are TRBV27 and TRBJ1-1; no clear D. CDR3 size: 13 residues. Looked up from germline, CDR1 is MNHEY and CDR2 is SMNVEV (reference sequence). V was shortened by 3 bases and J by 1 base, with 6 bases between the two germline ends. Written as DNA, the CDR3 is TGTGCCAGCAGTTTGGCCAGGAACACTGAAGCTTTCTTT. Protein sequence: CASSLARNTEAFF.

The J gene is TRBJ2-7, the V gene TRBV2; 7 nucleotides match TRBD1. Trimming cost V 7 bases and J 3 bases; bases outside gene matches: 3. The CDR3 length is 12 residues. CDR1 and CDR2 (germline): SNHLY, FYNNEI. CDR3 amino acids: CASKRQGYEQYF. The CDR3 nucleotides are TGTGCCAGCAAAAGACAGGGCTACGAGCAGTACTTC.

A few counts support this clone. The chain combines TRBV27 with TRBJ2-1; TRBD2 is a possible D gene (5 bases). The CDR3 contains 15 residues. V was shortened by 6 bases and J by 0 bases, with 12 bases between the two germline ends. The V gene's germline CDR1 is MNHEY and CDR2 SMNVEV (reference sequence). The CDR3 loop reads CASSPGSGSYNEQFF. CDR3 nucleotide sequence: TGTGCCAGCAGCCCCGGCAGCGGCTCCTACAATGAGCAGTTCTTC.

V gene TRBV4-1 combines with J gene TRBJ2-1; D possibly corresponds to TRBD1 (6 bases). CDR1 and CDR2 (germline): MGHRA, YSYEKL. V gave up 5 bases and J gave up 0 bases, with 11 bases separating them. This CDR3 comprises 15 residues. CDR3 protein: CASSSRQDSYNEQFF. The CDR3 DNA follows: TGCGCCAGCAGCTCCCGACAGGACTCCTACAATGAGCAGTTCTTC.

The CDR3 bases are TGTGCCAGCAGCTACTCGACAGGGGGCTCACCCCTCCACTTT. Translation: CASSYSTGGSPLHF. The chain joins TRBV7-6 to TRBJ1-6, with TRBD1 matching over 10 bases. J was trimmed by 10 bases and V by 4 bases; bases with no gene match: 4. This CDR3 region has 14 residues. Looked up from germline, CDR1 is SGHVS and CDR2 is FNYEAQ.

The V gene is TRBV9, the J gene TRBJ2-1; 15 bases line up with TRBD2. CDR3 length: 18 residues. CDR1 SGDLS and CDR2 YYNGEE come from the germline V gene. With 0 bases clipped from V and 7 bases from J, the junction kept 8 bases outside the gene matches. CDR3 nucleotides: TGTGCCAGCAGCGTAGTGAAGGGGACTAGCGGGGGGAGAAATGAGCAGTTCTTC. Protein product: CASSVVKGTSGGRNEQFF.

CDR3 bases: TGTGCCAGCAGCATGGGGCTGAACACTGAAGCTTTCTTT. Protein sequence: CASSMGLNTEAFF. V usage is TRBV7-6 and J usage is TRBJ1-1; the D gene is possibly TRBD1 (5 bases). This CDR3 has 13 residues. V dropped 5 bases and J dropped 0 bases, with 7 bases sitting between them. Germline V gene lookup returns CDR1 SGHVS and CDR2 FNYEAQ.